This passage covers 29 T cell receptor beta chains from one sample sequenced in a study of blood T cell repertoires in COVID-19. Only in-frame clones appear in the TCRdb table, and some are missing; sequencing was by immunoSEQ multiplex PCR. Counted here are 100,000 to 150,000 clones, 80% to 90% occurring once; the ten biggest clones make up about 3.6%. Material: peripheral blood. These receptors were taken from an older woman with acute or convalescent COVID-19.

This rearrangement joins TRBV2 to TRBJ1-6, with D perhaps TRBD1 (5 bases). Per the germline V gene, CDR1 is SNHLY and CDR2 is FYNNEI. V was clipped by 5 bases and J by 7 bases, with 18 bases between them. This CDR3 has 16 residues. The CDR3 bases are TGTGCCAGCAGTCCTGATTCAGGGTTGTGGAATTCACCCCTCCACTTT. It is translated as CASSPDSGLWNSPLHF.

This chain connects TRBV5-1 to TRBJ2-1; 13 bases fit TRBD2. This CDR3 comprises 16 residues. Unmatched junction bases numbered 8, after V lost 0 bases and J lost 11 bases. Germline V gene data show CDR1 as SGHRS and CDR2 as YFSETQ. This CDR3 reads CASSLVGLAGFAQQFF. CDR3 DNA: TGCGCCAGCAGCTTGGTGGGACTAGCGGGATTTGCTCAGCAGTTCTTC.

The rearrangement uses TRBV4-1 and TRBJ2-5; 9 bases agree with TRBD2. V shed 0 bases, J shed 2 bases, and the junction held 1 base outside the gene matches. Per the germline V gene, CDR1 is MGHRA and CDR2 is YSYEKL. This CDR3 has 15 amino acids. The CDR3 here is CASSQEGLAQETQYF. As DNA, the CDR3 is TGCGCCAGCAGCCAAGAGGGACTAGCACAAGAGACCCAGTACTTC.

V and J are TRBV9 and TRBJ1-1; 7 bases align to TRBD1. The CDR3 has 13 amino acids. The junction had 4 bases not matched to a gene; V was cut back by 2 bases and J by 6 bases. The germline gives CDR1 SGDLS, CDR2 YYNGEE. The CDR3 region has the DNA TGTGCCAGCAGCGTCCAGGGGGGAGCTGAAGCTTTCTTT. Protein: CASSVQGGAEAFF.

This chain joins TRBV3-1 (or the pseudogene TRBV3-2) and TRBJ1-1, with D hard to call. CDR3 length: 13 amino acids. Per the germline V gene, CDR1 is LGHDT and CDR2 is YNNKEL (reference sequence). V was shortened by 0 bases and J by 5 bases, with 7 bases between the two germline ends. The CDR3 DNA follows: TGTGCCAGCAGCCAAGAGACACGGACTGAAGCTTTCTTT. It encodes CASSQETRTEAFF.

The chain recombines TRBV2 with TRBJ1-5; 11 bases are a match to TRBD1. This CDR3 region has 15 residues. Germline lookup yields CDR1 SNHLY and CDR2 FYNNEI. The V segment lost 4 bases and the J segment 4 bases; nucleotides outside the gene matches: 3. The CDR3 is CASSVGTGGNQPQHF. The CDR3 DNA reads as TGTGCCAGCAGTGTAGGGACAGGGGGTAATCAGCCCCAGCATTTT.

V usage is TRBV5-6 and J usage is TRBJ2-1; 9 bases fit TRBD2. The CDR3 extends over 16 amino acids. Germline CDR1 reads SGHDT; CDR2 reads YYEEEE. The J segment lost 1 base and the V segment lost 4 bases, leaving 6 bases of the junction unmatched. The CDR3 is CASSPGLADSYNEQFF. For the CDR3, the DNA is TGTGCCAGCAGCCCGGGACTAGCTGATTCCTACAATGAGCAGTTCTTC.

The V call is TRBV29-1, the J call TRBJ1-2; a possible D gene is TRBD1 (6 bases). This CDR3 is built from 11 residues. Trimming removed 7 bases at V and 4 bases at J, with 10 bases between. Germline V gives CDR1 SQVTM, CDR2 ANQGSEA. The CDR3 region is CSGTDFYGYTF. DNA of the CDR3: TGCAGCGGGACAGACTTCTATGGCTACACCTTC.

This clone was recorded once. The chain couples TRBV7-3 to TRBJ2-2; TRBD2 matches at 9 bases. CDR3 length: 19 residues. In germline, CDR1 is SGHTA, CDR2 FQGTGA. Losses at the gene ends were 1 base for V and 0 bases for J; bases not matched to a gene: 9. The CDR3 protein is CASSLRGTSIRTNTGELFF. The CDR3 DNA sequence: TGTGCCAGCAGCTTAAGGGGGACTAGCATCAGGACGAACACCGGGGAGCTGTTTTTT.

The chain has TRBV19 and TRBJ2-4; TRBD2 aligns across 7 bases. CDR1 is LNHDA and CDR2 is SQIVND in the germline V gene (reference sequence). The CDR3 consists of 13 residues. V shed 6 bases, J shed 6 bases, and the junction held 5 bases outside the gene matches. In nucleotides, the CDR3 is TGTGCCAGTAGGGGGGGGTGGTCAAACATTCAGTACTTC. It yields the protein CASRGGWSNIQYF.

The chain employs TRBV2 and TRBJ1-2, with TRBD1 matching over 7 bases. V was clipped by 1 base and J by 3 bases; unmatched bases: 8. The CDR3 runs 16 residues. CDR1 is SNHLY, CDR2 FYNNEI, per germline. In DNA, the CDR3 is TGTGCCAGCAGTGAAGGAGACAGGGAAAATCACTATGGCTACACCTTC. This gives the protein CASSEGDRENHYGYTF.

This chain uses TRBV5-5 with TRBJ2-1; 7 bases agree with TRBD2. Losses at the gene ends were 4 bases for V and 4 bases for J; bases not matched to a gene: 11. CDR3 length equals 16 residues. Germline assignment: CDR1 SGHKS and CDR2 YYEKEE (reference sequence). The CDR3 is CASSVSGLGSYNEQFF. In DNA, the CDR3 is TGTGCCAGCAGCGTTAGCGGACTAGGGTCATACAATGAGCAGTTCTTC. Full variable domain (outside the CDR3, taken from reference TRBV5-5 and TRBJ2-1): DAGVTQSPTHLIKTRGQQVTLRCSPISGHKSVSWYQQVLGQGPQFIFQYYEKEERGRGNFPDRFSARQFPNYSSELNVNALLLGDSALYLCASSVSGLGSYNEQFFGPGTRLTVL.

The chain employs TRBV4-2 and TRBJ2-5; D is perhaps TRBD2 (5 bases). Trimming shortened V by 0 bases and J by 9 bases, and 8 bases separated the two germline ends. This CDR3 contains 12 residues. Per the germline V gene, CDR1 is LGHNA and CDR2 is YNFKEQ. The CDR3 DNA reads TGTGCCAGCAGCCAAGACCCCGGGGCCCAGTACTTC. Translation gives CASSQDPGAQYF.

V usage is TRBV7-8 and J usage is TRBJ2-3; TRBD2 might be the D (5 bases). The CDR3 contains 13 residues. Germline V lookup: CDR1 SGHVS, CDR2 FQNEAQ. V was cut by 5 bases and J by 6 bases, with 12 bases left in between. CDR3 nucleotides: TGTGCCAGCAGCGTCCGGCCGGGGGATACGCAGTATTTT. Protein product: CASSVRPGDTQYF.

V and J are TRBV18 and TRBJ2-1; 7 positions match TRBD2. The trim removed 10 bases at V and 3 bases at J, leaving 15 bases unmatched. From germline, CDR1 is KGHSH and CDR2 LQKENI. The CDR3 spans 16 residues. The CDR3 DNA is TGTGCCACCCACAGCAGGGCGGGAGACGGCTACAATGAGCAGTTCTTC. Its protein product is CATHSRAGDGYNEQFF.

A note on this clone: Other DNA sequences from this sample encode an identical CDR3 as well. Here the CDR3 reads CASSLQGLAGDEQFF. The CDR3 region has the DNA TGTGCCAGCAGCTTACAGGGCCTAGCGGGAGATGAGCAGTTCTTC. The chain uses TRBV7-9 and TRBJ2-1; TRBD2 aligns across 10 bases. This CDR3 spans 15 amino acids. V shed 2 bases and J 8 bases; nucleotides not matched to a gene: 6. Germline V CDR1 and CDR2: SEHNR, FQNEAQ (reference sequence).

This clone appeared a single time. V gene TRBV19 combines with J gene TRBJ1-2; D might be TRBD1 (6 bases). Germline values: CDR1 LNHDA, CDR2 SQIVND (reference sequence). The CDR3 spans 11 residues. Between the trimmed V and J ends, which lost 11 bases and 4 bases, there was a span of 11 bases. The CDR3 is CAARTAYGYTF. Here the CDR3 DNA reads TGTGCCGCCAGGACAGCCTATGGCTACACCTTC.

The chain is built from TRBV7-3 and TRBJ1-1; D unclear. This CDR3 contains 13 residues. With 1 base removed from V and 1 base from J, the gap between germline ends came to 4 bases. Germline V lookup: CDR1 SGHTA, CDR2 FQGTGA. CDR3 region: CASSLMRNTEAFF. As DNA, the CDR3 is TGTGCCAGCAGCTTAATGAGGAACACTGAAGCTTTCTTT.

The chain links TRBV2 to TRBJ1-1, with 9 bases lining up with TRBD1. V shed 0 bases, J shed 10 bases, and the junction held 6 bases outside the gene matches. The germline V gene has CDR1 SNHLY and CDR2 FYNNEI. The CDR3 covers 14 residues. The CDR3: CASSEAQGQGLAFF. DNA of the CDR3: TGTGCCAGCAGTGAAGCTCAAGGACAGGGGCTAGCTTTCTTT.

The rearrangement links TRBV3-1 (or the pseudogene TRBV3-2) to TRBJ1-4; maybe TRBD1 (6 bases). V lost 4 bases, J lost 4 bases, and 10 bases lay in between. Germline loops: CDR1 LGHDT, CDR2 YNNKEL (reference sequence). CDR3 length equals 14 residues. CDR3 sequence (DNA): TGTGCCAGCAGCCGCCGGACAGATAATGAAAAACTGTTTTTT. Translating it yields CASSRRTDNEKLFF.

This sequence joins TRBV7-6 and TRBJ1-1, with 7 nucleotides matching TRBD1. The CDR3 is 15 residues long. From germline, CDR1 is SGHVS and CDR2 FNYEAQ. J gave up 1 base and V 1 base, and 3 bases lay outside the gene matches. The CDR3 here is CASSLGAGGNTEAFF. CDR3 sequence (DNA): TGTGCCAGCAGCTTAGGTGCAGGGGGGAACACTGAAGCTTTCTTT.

V usage is TRBV10-2 and J usage is TRBJ1-2; unclear D gene. Germline V gene sequence: CDR1 WSHSY, CDR2 SAAADI. This CDR3 comprises 14 residues. V gave up 0 bases and J gave up 2 bases, with 7 bases separating them. CDR3 amino acids: CASSESGPNYGYTF. The CDR3 DNA follows: TGCGCCAGCAGTGAGTCCGGTCCCAACTATGGCTACACCTTC.

This clone has a single count. The chain's CDR3 is CSVEAGGHTEAFF. CDR3 bases: TGCAGCGTTGAAGCAGGGGGCCACACTGAAGCTTTCTTT. The gene calls are TRBV29-1 and TRBJ1-1; 8 nucleotides match TRBD1. Trimming at V came to 1 base and at J to 3 bases, leaving 1 base not matched to a gene. The length of the CDR3 is 13 residues. Germline V gene lookup returns CDR1 SQVTM and CDR2 ANQGSEA.

This clone showed up just once. This rearrangement joins TRBV11-3 to TRBJ2-7, with a possible D match to TRBD1 (5 bases). The V end lost 5 bases, the J end lost 4 bases, and 12 bases lay between the germline ends. The CDR3 covers 13 residues. Per the germline V gene, CDR1 is SGHNT and CDR2 is YENEEA. The CDR3 DNA is TGTGCCAGCAGCCTTTTCTCAGGGTACGAGCAGTACTTC. Encoded protein: CASSLFSGYEQYF.

This clone was observed a single time. V is TRBV11-1 and J is TRBJ2-1; 9 bases fit TRBD2. V lost 5 bases, J lost 2 bases, and 7 bases stayed unmatched. The length of the CDR3 is 16 residues. The germline gives CDR1 SGHAT, CDR2 FQDESV (reference sequence). CDR3: CASSNLTSGPYNEQFF. CDR3 sequence (DNA): TGTGCCAGCAGCAACCTGACTAGCGGTCCCTACAATGAGCAGTTCTTC.

The chain uses TRBV30 and TRBJ1-2; no clear D gene. This CDR3 has 12 residues. Germline CDR1 reads GTSNPN; CDR2 reads SVGIG (reference sequence). V shed 6 bases and J shed 8 bases, with 16 bases lying between them. CDR3 residues: CACPEGRGGYTF. DNA of the CDR3: TGTGCCTGCCCGGAGGGCAGAGGAGGCTACACCTTC.

V and J are TRBV2 and TRBJ2-2; D might be TRBD2 (7 bases). The germline V and J ends were trimmed by 8 bases and 6 bases, with 16 bases remaining between them. The CDR3 spans 14 residues. Germline CDR1 is SNHLY and CDR2 is FYNNEI. The CDR3 reads CASSRGGPPGELFF. The CDR3 coding sequence is TGTGCCAGCTCGAGGGGGGGGCCCCCCGGGGAGCTGTTTTTT. Variable domain in full (rest from reference TRBV2 and TRBJ2-2): EPEVTQTPSHQVTQMGQEVILRCVPISNHLYFYWYRQILGQKVEFLVSFYNNEISEKSEIFDDQFSVERPDGSNFTLKIRSTKLEDSAMYFCASSRGGPPGELFFGEGSRLTVL.

The chain joins TRBV2 to TRBJ2-1; D is possibly TRBD2 (6 bases). Germline V lookup: CDR1 SNHLY, CDR2 FYNNEI. The CDR3 is 12 residues long. The V and J ends lost 6 bases and 8 bases respectively, with 11 bases between them. The CDR3 DNA reads TGTGCCAGCAGCGGAGGGTATGATGAGCAGTTCTTC. It specifies CASSGGYDEQFF. Complete variable domain (other parts from reference TRBV2 and TRBJ2-1): EPEVTQTPSHQVTQMGQEVILRCVPISNHLYFYWYRQILGQKVEFLVSFYNNEISEKSEIFDDQFSVERPDGSNFTLKIRSTKLEDSAMYFCASSGGYDEQFFGPGTRLTVL.

The chain has TRBV28 and TRBJ1-5; D unresolved. The CDR3 sequence is 12 residues long. V gave up 2 bases and J gave up 6 bases, with 5 bases separating them. Germline-derived CDR1 and CDR2 are MDHEN and SYDVKM. CDR3: CASSLMSQPQHF. The CDR3 DNA follows: TGTGCCAGCAGTTTAATGAGTCAGCCCCAGCATTTT.